This is a list of T cell receptor beta chains from one sample in a study of blood T cell repertoires in COVID-19. This table comes from immunoSEQ multiplex PCR, and its TCRdb copy is limited to in-frame clones, with some not included. The sample consists of about 110,000 clones, about 91% of them appearing once. The sample consisted of peripheral blood. Receptors originate from a man aged 45-65 years with active or convalescent COVID-19. The CDR3 runs from the conserved cysteine through the conserved F or W. D genes are given only for firm matches. Clone size is shown for a subset of rows, as once, few, many or a class of expanded clone.

v_gene: TRBV28; d_gene: .; abundance: .; j_gene: TRBJ2-1; CDR3nt: TGTGCCAGCAGTAGAGGGAATGAGCAGTTCTTC; CDR3aa: CASSRGNEQFF
v_gene: TRBV10-1; d_gene: .; abundance: .; j_gene: TRBJ2-5; CDR3nt: TGCGCCAGCAGTGAGTCTGGCGGGGCCCCGCGGGAGACCCAGTACTTC; CDR3aa: CASSESGGAPRETQYF
v_gene: TRBV11-3; d_gene: TRBD2; abundance: .; j_gene: TRBJ2-7; CDR3nt: TGTGCCAGCAGCTTGGATAGCGGGAACGCATACGAGCAGTACTTC; CDR3aa: CASSLDSGNAYEQYF
v_gene: TRBV28; d_gene: .; abundance: .; j_gene: TRBJ1-6; CDR3nt: TGTGCCAGCAGGGTCGGGGGGGCTTATTCACCCCTCCACTTT; CDR3aa: CASRVGGAYSPLHF
v_gene: TRBV27; d_gene: .; abundance: .; j_gene: TRBJ1-5; CDR3nt: TGTGCCAGCAGCCGGACATTCACAACCAGGTCGGTTTTGAGCAATCAGCCCCAGCATTTT; CDR3aa: CASSRTFTTRSVLSNQPQHF
v_gene: TRBV6-4; d_gene: .; abundance: .; j_gene: TRBJ2-1; CDR3nt: TGTGCCAGCAGTGACGGAGGGGCTCAGTACAATGAGCAGTTCTTC; CDR3aa: CASSDGGAQYNEQFF
v_gene: TRBV11-2; d_gene: .; abundance: .; j_gene: TRBJ2-7; CDR3nt: TGTGCCAGCAGCTCTCTAGGGGGTCCCACCTACGAGCAGTACTTC; CDR3aa: CASSSLGGPTYEQYF
v_gene: TRBV20-1; d_gene: .; abundance: .; j_gene: TRBJ1-4; CDR3nt: TGCAGTGCACAACAGGAAAAACTGTTTTTT; CDR3aa: CSAQQEKLFF
v_gene: TRBV7-8; d_gene: TRBD1; abundance: .; j_gene: TRBJ2-7; CDR3nt: TGTGCCAGCACCCACAGGGGGCAATCCTACGAGCAGTACTTC; CDR3aa: CASTHRGQSYEQYF
v_gene: TRBV11-2; d_gene: TRBD2; abundance: .; j_gene: TRBJ2-5; CDR3nt: TGTGCCAGCAGCTTAGCGGAAGCGGGAGGGGCGGTAGAGACCCAGTACTTC; CDR3aa: CASSLAEAGGAVETQYF
v_gene: TRBV9; d_gene: .; abundance: .; j_gene: TRBJ2-1; CDR3nt: TGTGCCAGCAGCGTCGCCTTATCCGGGACAAACTACAATGAGCAGTTCTTC; CDR3aa: CASSVALSGTNYNEQFF
v_gene: TRBV7-6; d_gene: TRBD2; abundance: once; j_gene: TRBJ2-1; CDR3nt: TGTGCCAGCAGCTCAAGAAAACGGGAGGGGGAGCAGTTCTTC; CDR3aa: CASSSRKREGEQFF
v_gene: TRBV5-4; d_gene: .; abundance: .; j_gene: TRBJ2-4; CDR3nt: TGTGCCAGCAGCTCCTCGGTGGGAGGCCTAGCCAAAAACATTCAGTACTTC; CDR3aa: CASSSSVGGLAKNIQYF
v_gene: TRBV24-1; d_gene: TRBD2; abundance: .; j_gene: TRBJ2-1; CDR3nt: TGTGCCACCAGTGATACGGGACTAGCGGGAGGTAATGAGCAGTTCTTC; CDR3aa: CATSDTGLAGGNEQFF
v_gene: TRBV6-1; d_gene: TRBD2; abundance: .; j_gene: TRBJ2-7; CDR3nt: TGTGCCAGCATGGTGGGACTACAGTCCTACGAGCAGTACTTC; CDR3aa: CASMVGLQSYEQYF
v_gene: TRBV19; d_gene: TRBD2; abundance: .; j_gene: TRBJ2-2; CDR3nt: TGTGCCAGTAGTATTGGACTAGCGGGATGGTCTACCGGGGAGCTGTTTTTT; CDR3aa: CASSIGLAGWSTGELFF
v_gene: TRBV3-1/TRBV3-2; d_gene: TRBD1; abundance: .; j_gene: TRBJ1-1; CDR3nt: TGTGCCAGCAGCCATCGACAGGGAAACACTGAAGCTTTCTTT; CDR3aa: CASSHRQGNTEAFF
v_gene: TRBV4-1; d_gene: TRBD1; abundance: .; j_gene: TRBJ2-7; CDR3nt: TGCGCCAGCAGCCAAGGCAGGGTAGGGACAGCAAGCTCCTACGAGCAGTACTTC; CDR3aa: CASSQGRVGTASSYEQYF
v_gene: TRBV11-2; d_gene: TRBD2; abundance: .; j_gene: TRBJ2-1; CDR3nt: TGTGCCAGCCCAGCAGTAGCTGCGGGAGCGATAGAGAATGAGCAGTTCTTC; CDR3aa: CASPAVAAGAIENEQFF
v_gene: TRBV19; d_gene: .; abundance: once; j_gene: TRBJ1-5; CDR3nt: TGTGCCACTGCAAATAGACGGGGGGATAGCAATCAGCCCCAGCATTTT; CDR3aa: CATANRRGDSNQPQHF
v_gene: TRBV27; d_gene: TRBD1; abundance: .; j_gene: TRBJ2-7; CDR3nt: TGTGCCAGCAGTTTATACTTCGGACAGGTCTACGAGCAGTACTTC; CDR3aa: CASSLYFGQVYEQYF
v_gene: TRBV12-5; d_gene: .; abundance: .; j_gene: TRBJ1-5; CDR3nt: TGTGCTAGTGGCCGCCAGGGGTGGCCCCAGCATTTT; CDR3aa: CASGRQGWPQHF
v_gene: TRBV19; d_gene: .; abundance: .; j_gene: TRBJ1-1; CDR3nt: TGTGCCAGTAGTATCCTAGGGAACACTGAAGCTTTCTTT; CDR3aa: CASSILGNTEAFF
v_gene: TRBV30; d_gene: TRBD2; abundance: .; j_gene: TRBJ2-3; CDR3nt: TGTGCCCGTGCAGCGGGAGGAACAGATACGCAGTATTTT; CDR3aa: CARAAGGTDTQYF
v_gene: TRBV13; d_gene: TRBD2; abundance: .; j_gene: TRBJ2-5; CDR3nt: TGTGCCAGCAGCCTAAGGACTAGCGGGAGAGGTGGAGAGACCCAGTACTTC; CDR3aa: CASSLRTSGRGGETQYF
v_gene: TRBV6-1; d_gene: .; abundance: .; j_gene: TRBJ1-2; CDR3nt: TGTGCCAGCAGTGAAGCCCAAAGCTACTCGGACAGTCCCAACTATGGCTACACCTTC; CDR3aa: CASSEAQSYSDSPNYGYTF
v_gene: TRBV19; d_gene: TRBD1; abundance: .; j_gene: TRBJ2-7; CDR3nt: TGTGCCAGTAGTATTACCGGGACAGGGGGGACCTACGAGCAGTACTTC; CDR3aa: CASSITGTGGTYEQYF
v_gene: TRBV7-2; d_gene: .; abundance: .; j_gene: TRBJ2-1; CDR3nt: TGTGCCAGCAGCTTGACTACGTCTGGGAATGAGCAGTTCTTC; CDR3aa: CASSLTTSGNEQFF
v_gene: TRBV27; d_gene: TRBD2; abundance: once; j_gene: TRBJ2-1; CDR3nt: TGTGCCAGCAGTTTAGGGACTAGCGGGAGACGCAATGAGCAGTTCTTC; CDR3aa: CASSLGTSGRRNEQFF